The sequence of this T cell receptor (beta chain) was determined in a study of cytomegalovirus exposure and HLA in healthy donors. The PCR made use of 60 Vbeta and 13 Jbeta primers. Libraries were prepared by immunoSEQ multiplex PCR; TCRdb keeps only in-frame clonotypes and omits some of them. Of 150,000 to 200,000 clones listed, around 80% are singletons. Study results and caveats: With high specificity and sensitivity, the classifier reportedly diagnosed cytomegalovirus status. Most TCR beta V segments were productive about 87% or about 30% of the time in an earlier analysis. A list of more than 150 TCR beta chains associated with cytomegalovirus was given. Most CMV-associated TCR beta chains were later found to appear HLA-restricted.

With respect to this clone: What it binds is not known.

Germline CDR1 and CDR2: MNHEY and SMNVEV (reference sequence). The length of the CDR3 is 14 residues. Between the trimmed V and J ends, which lost 5 bases and 4 bases, there was a span of 14 bases. The rearrangement joins TRBV27 to TRBJ2-5; TRBD1 might be the D (5 bases). The TCR originated in a woman under 40 in good health and CMV-seropositive. The sample consisted of PBMCs. DNA for the CDR3: TGTGCCAGCAGTCTCTCAGGGTACGGAGAGACCCAGTACTTC. It codes for CASSLSGYGETQYF.